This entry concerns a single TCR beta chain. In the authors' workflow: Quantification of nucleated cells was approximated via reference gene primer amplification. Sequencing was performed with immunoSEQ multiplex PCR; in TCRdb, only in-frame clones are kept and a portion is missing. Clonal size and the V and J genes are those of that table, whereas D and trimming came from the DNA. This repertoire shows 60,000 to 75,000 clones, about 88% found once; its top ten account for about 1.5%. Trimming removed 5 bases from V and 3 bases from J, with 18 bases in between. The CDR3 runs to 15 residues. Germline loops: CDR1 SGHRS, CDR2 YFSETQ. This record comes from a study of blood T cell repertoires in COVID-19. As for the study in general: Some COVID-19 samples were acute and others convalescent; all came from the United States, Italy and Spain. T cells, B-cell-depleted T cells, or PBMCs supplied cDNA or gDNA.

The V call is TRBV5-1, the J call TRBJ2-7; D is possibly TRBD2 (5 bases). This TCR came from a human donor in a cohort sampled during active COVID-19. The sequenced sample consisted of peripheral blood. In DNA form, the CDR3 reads TGCGCCAGCAGACCAAGCGGAGCCCCTCTCTACGAGCAGTACTTC. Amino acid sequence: CASRPSGAPLYEQYF.